The following is a TCR beta chain sequence with its context. This clone was seen a handful of times. Its recognized antigen is unknown. Per-nucleotide qualities are absent, and no much larger clonotype sits a single base away. This record comes from a study of cytomegalovirus exposure and HLA in healthy donors (dated by TCRdb to the late 2010s). Looking at the study overall: According to an earlier analysis of around 600 of the donors, 150 million to 200 million T cells yielded 120 million or so unique TCR beta sequences and roughly 280 Gb of sequence data. Roughly 300 gigabases of sequencing data and around 85 million unique TCR sequences made up an early release that covered several hundred HLA-typed donors. Of the 300 to 450 genotyped donors, more than 75% were placed in the genetic ancestry cluster associated with self-reported Caucasian donors. The study aimed to test whether cataloging public T cell receptors could reveal signatures of past pathogen exposure. The T cell repertoires of 666 subjects were profiled by immunosequencing and related to cytomegalovirus serostatus. In addition to the first cohort of 650 to 800 subjects, a separate validation cohort of approximately 130 different subjects was used. To predict cytomegalovirus infection status, the study combined high-throughput TCR immunosequencing, statistical association of individual TCRs with disease status, and machine learning. A later analysis re-examined previously published TCR beta repertoires from just over 650 donors and added high-resolution HLA genotyping to investigate patterns of TCR occurrence. Rather than drawing on any new phenotypic data, the later analysis identified candidate immune exposures from TCR beta sequences and the way those sequences occurred across donors. In an earlier analysis of roughly 580 of the donors, high-throughput TCR beta sequencing was used to judge whether each TCR beta V gene segment behaved as functional or pseudogenic. Donor age, sex, ethnicity and CMV serostatus were compiled alongside the repertoire data. In a later genetic analysis, genome-wide SNP genotypes for about three fifths of the roughly 670 donors were used, and that subset was treated as a discovery cohort. All discovery cohort repertoires had been generated on a single sequencing platform. Class I and class II HLA loci were covered by the typing at four-digit resolution. Typing coverage varied by locus: about 629-640 donors for A, B, C, DRB1 and DQB1; approximately 520 for DQA1; over 600 for DPA1; roughly 450 for DPB1. Because of strong linkage in the cohort, 5 or 6 DR-DQ haplotypes were treated as single units for association and clustering. Across some 400 genotyped donors of the cohort, an average of about 240,000 unique TCR beta nucleotide sequences per donor were sequenced, and approximately 17% of those sequences were non-productive. General findings and caveats noted by the study authors: In the study, around 150 TCR beta chains were listed as associated with cytomegalovirus. Three of the identified cytomegalovirus-associated TCR beta chains were confirmed in vitro to be specific for cytomegalovirus antigens. Presence/absence analyses assumed roughly uniform sequencing depth across donors, an assumption that may not hold. Because the 87-base-pair reads could not distinguish some IMGT-functional V segments, including TRBV6-2 and TRBV6-3, those segments were excluded. The cohort was sequenced for TCR beta chains only, and without alpha or paired-chain data the features that could be detected were limited. Most TCR sequences were seen in very few donors, while some public TCRs were found in many individuals. Because counts were too low, approximately 15 rarely observed V segments, including chromosome 9 orphons, were excluded from the earlier analysis of 500 to 700 of the donors. A further reported finding was that TCR beta sequences accurately predicted the HLA-A and HLA-B alleles for most subjects in the first cohort. The classifier was reported to diagnose cytomegalovirus status with high specificity and sensitivity in both the original cohort and the validation cohort. Linkage disequilibrium might explain the correlated functional status among segregating V segments, but an unknown experimental factor could not be excluded. The sequencing pipeline was judged likely to have produced a cluster of highly shared sequence variants as a technical artifact. The only immune exposure information available for the cohort was CMV serostatus. Several of the top co-occurrence clusters appeared to be linked to parvovirus B19, influenza, CMV and Epstein-Barr virus, according to a later analysis. A later analysis found that most CMV-associated TCR beta chains appeared HLA-restricted, with HLA associations seemingly driven largely by CMV exposure. A later genetic analysis associated a missense DCLRE1C variant with V-gene and J-gene trimming of TCR beta chains, and an independent cohort replicated the association. In a later analysis, HLA-associated TCR beta chains showed more clonal expansion and lower generation probabilities than non-associated chains that were equally common. According to a later analysis, TCR association rates differed among HLA loci, with DRB1 alleles showing the most associated TCRs and HLA-C alleles showing the fewest. Because HLA typing was missing for some donors at each locus, association tests included only the typed subset. Assigning TCR associations to individual alleles was difficult when HLA alleles, especially DR and DQ, strongly co-occurred. According to a later genetic analysis, donors in an Asian-associated ancestry cluster had fewer N-insertions in productive TCRs than the approximately 650-donor mean. In an earlier analysis of approximately 590 of the donors, most TCR beta V segments appeared in productive rearrangements about 90% or about 30% of the time, broadly matching IMGT annotations. The authors suggested that the approach could potentially be extended to other disease states and immunological phenotypes. Specific HLA alleles were associated with roughly 17,000 TCR beta sequences at a false discovery rate of 0.05 in a later analysis.

The CDR3 contains 13 residues, cysteine and phenylalanine counted. CDR3 DNA is the only sequence kept; it has 39 bases, read in frame from the first base. A distance of 12 bases separates the germline ends of V and J, which lose 5 bases and 7 bases respectively. CDR1 and CDR2 were assigned from the germline V gene as MGHDK and SYGVNS. Library construction relied on the immunoSEQ multiplex PCR assay. For the multiplex PCR, a mixture combining 60 forward primers for TCR Vbeta segments and 13 reverse primers for TCR Jbeta segments was used. The CDR3 region of rearranged TCR beta genes was amplified from genomic DNA with a multiplex PCR assay. On the Illumina HiSeq System, the amplified TCR beta libraries were sequenced as 87-base-pair reads. The study's processing was this. A later analysis counted tens of millions of unique TCR beta chains across the 666 repertoires, and 10 million to 12 million of these chains were shared by at least two donors. Raw reads were error-corrected and collapsed into unique sequences with a nearest-neighbor algorithm that merged closely related sequences to remove PCR and sequencing errors. V, D and J gene segments were assigned by aligning CDR3 sequences to IMGT reference sequences. Each retained sequence needed at least a six-nucleotide match to both a V gene segment and a J gene segment. A rearrangement counted as productive if the CDR3 had no stop codons and remained in frame with V and J, and every other rearrangement counted as non-productive. CDR3 was defined according to IMGT convention as the region running from the second conserved V-encoded cysteine to the conserved J-encoded phenylalanine. Sequences without an unambiguous match to a single V gene segment were excluded from the earlier analysis of approximately 560 of the donors. An earlier analysis of several hundred of the donors called V segments functional above 56.7% productive rearrangements and segregating when the between-donor standard deviation exceeded 5%. A statistical classification framework was built for diagnosing cytomegalovirus status from the catalog of TCR beta chain sequences. In a later analysis, TCR nucleotide sequences were compared against IMGT/GENE-DB human TR gene sequences so that V and J genes could be assigned. The TCRdist pipeline was used in a later analysis to assign CDR3 sequences and most-parsimonious VDJ recombination scenarios. In a later analysis, each TCR beta chain was defined by its CDR3 amino acid sequence together with its V-gene family, and reads lacking a unique V-gene family were excluded. A later analysis removed 592 highly shared, low-generation-probability nucleotide sequences to deal with suspected cross-contamination and a sequencing artifact. In a later analysis, a clonal expansion index for each public chain was calculated from normalized within-repertoire ranks of inferred template counts. In a later analysis, generation probabilities were computed with a VDJ recombination model fitted to out-of-frame rearrangements, and the resulting probabilities were checked against IGoR. In a later analysis, TCR-TCR, TCR-HLA and TCR-CMV co-occurrence was scored with hypergeometric tests, and a repertoire-size bias correction was applied to TCR pairs. False discovery rates were estimated in a later analysis by permuting HLA or CMV assignments 20 times. In a later analysis, co-occurring TCRs were grouped using DBSCAN, and TCRdist sequence similarity was added for clustering within HLA-allele-positive subsets. Repertoires with fewer than 30,000 or more than 120,000 public chains, plus five repertoires with anomalous nucleotide sharing, were excluded from co-occurrence clustering. The table comes from immuneACCESS by way of TCRdb, which keeps in-frame sequences with V and J called. Part of the clones is missing from these tables; in studies checked, under half for an unresolved V gene and the rest for unknown reasons. The D gene and trimming were derived from the DNA, and the V and J assignments and clone size from that table. Recorded for this sample are about 130,000 clones; around four fifths of them occurred a single time. The biggest ten clones account for about 4.9% of the sample.

In total, about 650 healthy bone marrow donors made up the cohort. All cohort members were sampled while nominally healthy, although unrecorded immune exposures were likely present. Of the 600 to 750 cohort members, about 290 had a positive CMV serostatus and about 350 had a negative one, while no CMV serostatus was recorded for the donor. Each donor provided a peripheral blood sample, and peripheral blood mononuclear cells were used for TCR beta sequencing. The Qiagen DNeasy Blood Extraction Kit was used to extract genomic DNA from the blood cell samples. Recombination joined TRBV25-1 with TRBJ2-1; matching of 6 bases hints at TRBD2 as the D gene. The origin of this receptor is a man in his thirties or forties in good health. Sequencing was carried out using PBMCs. CDR3 loop: CASSLTGVNEQFF. The DNA reads TGTGCCAGCAGTCTAACGGGAGTTAATGAGCAGTTCTTC. Reference TRBV25-1 and TRBJ2-1 proteins supply the regions before and after the CDR3; the full variable domain is: EADIYQTPRYLVIGTGKKITLECSQTMGHDKMYWYQQDPGMELHLIHYSYGVNSTEKGDLSSESTVSRIRTEHFPLTLESARPSHTSQYLCASSLTGVNEQFFGPGTRLTVL.